This T cell receptor beta chain was profiled in a study of T cells in Graves' hyperthyroidism and ophthalmopathy. Amplified TCR beta CDR3 regions came from RNA transcripts. First-round RT-PCR with HTBI primers amplified the TCR CDR3 region. TCRdb fed the multiplex PCR reads into MiXCR, producing one record per CDR3 protein. The data show about 400,000 distinct CDR3 sequences, around 14% seen once. This clonotype has a count of ten or more. Germline-derived CDR1 and CDR2 are MNHNY and SVGAGI (reference sequence). The CDR3 is made up of 14 amino acids. Trimming cost V 0 bases and J 5 bases, with 11 bases left between them.

Sequencing was performed on blood. The gene calls are TRBV6-6 and TRBJ2-7; D gene uncertain. This clonotype originated in a woman between 18 and 29 years old with Graves' hyperthyroidism that later progressed to Graves' ophthalmopathy. This CDR3 reads CASSYSASLHEQYF. CDR3 nucleotides: TGTGCCAGCAGTTACTCGGCGAGCCTCCACGAGCAGTACTTC.